This T cell receptor beta chain was captured in a study of CD8 T cells in Susac syndrome. Blood CD8+ and CD4+ T cells underwent high-throughput TCR beta sequencing. Negative isolation yielded the CD8+ and CD4+ T cells, while FACS enriched the TEMRA cells. Random hexamers were used to reverse transcribe roughly 0.5 to 1 ug of RNA. By means of immunoSEQ multiplex PCR, TCR beta CDR3 spanning 54 Vbeta and 13 Jbeta underwent amplification. TCRdb redid the calling of the immunoSEQ multiplex PCR reads with MiXCR, one entry per CDR3 protein. The sample lists 150,000 to 200,000 distinct CDR3 sequences; approximately 94% were seen once. The sequence derives from a human donor with multiple sclerosis. The sample taken for sequencing was CD4+ T cells from PBMCs.

CDR3 bases: TGCAGCATGCAGAAGGGACAAGAGACCCAGTACTTC. It yields the protein CSMQKGQETQYF. The genes are TRBV29-1 and TRBJ2-5; no reliable D call. Germline assignment: CDR1 SQVTM and CDR2 ANQGSEA. Trimming stripped 8 bases from V and 2 bases from J, with 12 bases between. The CDR3 runs 12 residues.